These T cell receptor beta chains were read from a single sample in a study of T cell changes during pregnancy in multiple sclerosis. Measured with immunoSEQ multiplex PCR; TCRdb has only the in-frame clones, and not every one. The table has about 51,000 clones, less than 95% seen once. Sequenced material: CD8+ T cells from peripheral blood mononuclear cells, taken in the second trimester of pregnancy. The source of these receptors is a female donor with multiple sclerosis, enrolled in a pregnancy study. CDR3s include the opening cysteine and the closing phenylalanine or tryptophan. The D gene is left open where the match is weak. Part of the rows lack a size; the others show once, few, many or a class for expanded clones.

18	TRBV11-1	TRBJ2-1	TRBD2	.	CASSLAGLAESSYNEQFF	TGTGCCAGCAGCTTAGCGGGACTAGCGGAGAGCTCCTACAATGAGCAGTTCTTC
14	TRBV5-4	TRBJ2-1	.	.	CASSYRGGYNEQFF	TGTGCCAGCAGCTATAGGGGGGGGTACAATGAGCAGTTCTTC
17	TRBV6-8	TRBJ2-7	TRBD2	.	CASSYIGLAQPGDEQYF	TGTGCCAGCAGTTACATCGGACTAGCGCAACCGGGGGACGAGCAGTACTTC
10	TRBV2	TRBJ2-7	.	.	CAVRVYEQYF	TGTGCCGTGCGGGTCTACGAGCAGTACTTC
14	TRBV4-1	TRBJ2-7	TRBD1	once	CASSLDRVWYEQYF	TGCGCCAGCAGCCTGGACAGGGTATGGTACGAGCAGTACTTC
18	TRBV2	TRBJ2-3	TRBD2	.	CASSLTGGGNSHTDTQYF	TGTGCCAGCAGTCTAACCGGGGGGGGTAACTCTCACACAGATACGCAGTATTTT
10	TRBV19	TRBJ1-1	.	.	CATRSSEAFF	TGTGCCACTCGTAGCTCTGAAGCTTTCTTT
15	TRBV10-3	TRBJ2-2	TRBD1	.	CAITLGQGSTGELFF	TGTGCCATCACCCTCGGACAGGGTTCCACCGGGGAGCTGTTTTTT
14	TRBV6-1	TRBJ1-5	.	.	CASRPATGNQPQHF	TGTGCCAGCAGGCCCGCGACAGGCAATCAGCCCCAGCATTTT
15	TRBV4-3	TRBJ2-7	TRBD2	.	CASSQVVSGSYEQYF	TGCGCCAGCAGCCAGGTAGTTAGCGGGAGCTACGAGCAGTACTTC
13	TRBV6-5	TRBJ2-2	.	.	CASSVGGTGELFF	TGTGCCAGCAGTGTCGGAGGGACCGGGGAGCTGTTTTTT
17	TRBV9	TRBJ1-2	.	.	CASSEPKGPDGDYGYTF	TGTGCCAGCAGCGAGCCCAAGGGGCCGGATGGGGACTATGGCTACACCTTC
13	TRBV19	TRBJ1-1	.	.	CASSITRNTEAFF	TGTGCCAGTAGTATTACCAGGAACACTGAAGCTTTCTTT
13	TRBV9	TRBJ1-2	TRBD1	.	CASRGDRGYGYTF	TGTGCCAGCAGAGGGGACAGGGGCTATGGCTACACCTTC
13	TRBV5-6	TRBJ1-1	.	.	CASSMGRGTEAFF	TGTGCCAGCAGCATGGGACGGGGCACTGAAGCTTTCTTT
18	TRBV19	TRBJ1-5	.	.	CASSIPGWSSPKDQPQHF	TGTGCCAGTAGTATCCCGGGGTGGAGCTCACCGAAGGATCAGCCCCAGCATTTT
16	TRBV6-4	TRBJ2-1	TRBD2	.	CASRPLTSGDYNEQFF	TGTGCCAGCAGGCCTCTGACTAGCGGGGACTACAATGAGCAGTTCTTC
16	TRBV9	TRBJ2-6	.	.	CASGWDTSSGANVLTF	TGTGCCAGCGGCTGGGACACAAGTTCTGGGGCCAACGTCCTGACTTTC
15	TRBV4-2	TRBJ1-2	.	once	CASSPRTANPYGYTF	TGTGCCAGCAGCCCTCGCACAGCAAACCCCTATGGCTACACCTTC
14	TRBV19	TRBJ1-1	.	.	CASTLGGPNTEAFF	TGTGCCAGTACCTTGGGGGGGCCGAACACTGAAGCTTTCTTT
16	TRBV12-5	TRBJ2-3	TRBD2	.	CASGSSLAGLSDTQYF	TGTGCTAGTGGTTCCTCACTAGCGGGTCTCTCAGATACGCAGTATTTT
16	TRBV13	TRBJ2-7	TRBD1	.	CASSLGRGTGTYEQYF	TGTGCCAGCAGCTTAGGCCGAGGGACAGGGACCTACGAGCAGTACTTC
15	TRBV6-4	TRBJ2-3	TRBD2	few	CASSEQAGGPDTQYF	TGTGCCAGCAGTGAACAAGCGGGGGGGCCAGATACGCAGTATTTT
12	TRBV14	TRBJ2-2	.	.	CASSPIPGELFF	TGTGCCAGCAGTCCAATTCCCGGGGAGCTGTTTTTT
15	TRBV9	TRBJ2-1	TRBD1	.	CASRAGTGQNNEQFF	TGTGCCAGCAGAGCCGGGACAGGGCAAAACAATGAGCAGTTCTTC
16	TRBV23-1	TRBJ2-5	.	.	CASRQSIRTKGETQYF	TGCGCCAGCAGACAAAGCATCAGAACAAAGGGGGAGACCCAGTACTTC
15	TRBV7-2	TRBJ2-5	TRBD2	.	CASSLAGSGGETQYF	TGTGCCAGCAGCTTAGCGGGTAGCGGGGGGGAGACCCAGTACTTC
13	TRBV6-1	TRBJ1-2	TRBD1	.	CASIGQGADGYTF	TGTGCCAGCATAGGGCAGGGGGCGGATGGCTACACCTTC
15	TRBV14	TRBJ2-1	TRBD2	.	CASSGTSGVYNEQFF	TGTGCCAGCAGCGGGACTAGCGGGGTGTACAATGAGCAGTTCTTC
17	TRBV7-8	TRBJ2-1	.	.	CASSQKLGGAIRNEQFF	TGTGCCAGCAGCCAAAAACTAGGAGGGGCCATTAGGAATGAGCAGTTCTTC
15	TRBV14	TRBJ1-4	.	.	CASSSDGATNEKLFF	TGTGCCAGCAGCTCGGACGGGGCAACTAATGAAAAACTGTTTTTT
17	TRBV27	TRBJ1-1	.	.	CASSLSWGVNEDTEAFF	TGTGCCAGCAGTTTATCTTGGGGGGTTAATGAGGACACTGAAGCTTTCTTT
15	TRBV5-5	TRBJ1-5	.	.	CASSLFGIPNQPQHF	TGTGCCAGCAGCTTGTTCGGGATCCCCAATCAGCCCCAGCATTTT
21	TRBV6-1	TRBJ2-5	.	.	CASSEAGRPTARLELSETQYF	TGTGCCAGCAGTGAAGCGGGAAGGCCCACGGCCCGACTAGAGCTTAGTGAGACCCAGTACTTC
14	TRBV2	TRBJ2-2	TRBD1	.	CASRGDRVPGELFF	TGTGCCAGCAGAGGGGACAGGGTGCCCGGGGAGCTGTTTTTT
13	TRBV13	TRBJ1-2	TRBD1	once	CASSLEGAEGYTF	TGTGCCAGCAGCTTGGAGGGGGCTGAGGGCTACACCTTC
16	TRBV7-2	TRBJ2-7	.	.	CASSRRGDRANYEQYF	TGTGCCAGCAGCCGGAGGGGAGACAGGGCGAATTACGAGCAGTACTTC
14	TRBV7-7	TRBJ2-1	TRBD2	.	CASSLTSGGAEQFF	TGTGCCAGCAGCTTAACTAGCGGGGGCGCGGAGCAGTTCTTC
15	TRBV7-2	TRBJ1-3	.	.	CASSLDPGMGNTIYF	TGTGCCAGCAGCTTAGATCCAGGGATGGGAAACACCATATATTTT
15	TRBV4-1	TRBJ1-2	TRBD1	.	CASSQDRGPLRGYTF	TGCGCCAGCAGCCAAGACAGGGGGCCCCTCCGGGGCTACACCTTC
13	TRBV7-9	TRBJ2-7	TRBD1	.	CASSFGTGYEQYF	TGTGCCAGCAGCTTTGGGACAGGCTACGAGCAGTACTTC
13	TRBV19	TRBJ2-7	TRBD1	.	CASSATGGYEQYF	TGTGCCAGTAGTGCGACAGGGGGCTACGAGCAGTACTTC
16	TRBV7-3	TRBJ1-3	TRBD1	.	CASSLLNRGSGNTIYF	TGTGCCAGCAGCTTATTGAACAGGGGGTCTGGAAACACCATATATTTT
14	TRBV7-2	TRBJ2-1	TRBD1	.	CASSLGTGINEQFF	TGTGCCAGCAGCTTAGGGACAGGGATCAATGAGCAGTTCTTC
16	TRBV6-4	TRBJ2-1	TRBD2	few	CASSAESGGPTGEQFF	TGTGCCAGCAGTGCCGAAAGCGGGGGGCCGACCGGGGAGCAGTTCTTC